The T cell receptor beta chain described here comes from a study of technical replicates of blood from several donors. The data were produced by immunoSEQ multiplex PCR, yet TCRdb's version contains in-frame clones alone and is incomplete. The sample includes approximately 70,000 clones, approximately 94% of them seen just once. From germline, CDR1 is SGHTA and CDR2 FQGNSA. J gave up 6 bases and V 3 bases, and 7 bases lay outside the gene matches. The CDR3 runs to 15 residues. Sequencing was performed on T cells isolated from PBMCs. This clonotype originated in a human donor in good health. The V call is TRBV7-2, the J call TRBJ1-1; TRBD1 aligns across 10 bases. The CDR3 coding sequence is TGTGCCAGCAGCTTGGTTGGGACAGGGGAATCTGAAGCTTTCTTT. Translated: CASSLVGTGESEAFF. Full variable domain (missing parts from reference TRBV7-2 and TRBJ1-1): GAGVSQSPSNKVTEKGKDVELRCDPISGHTALYWYRQSLGQGLEFLIYFQGNSAPDKSGLPSDRFSAERTGGSVSTLTIQRTQQEDSAVYLCASSLVGTGESEAFFGQGTRLTVV.